This TCR beta chain comes out of a study of blood T cell repertoires in COVID-19. Study details: The United States, Italy and Spain were the sources of the acute and convalescent COVID-19 samples. PBMCs, B-cell-depleted T cells, or T cells provided the cDNA or gDNA that made up the material.

Original handling: Counts of nucleated cells, estimated from reference gene primer amplification, were obtained. Libraries were prepared by immunoSEQ multiplex PCR; TCRdb keeps only in-frame clonotypes and omits some of them. That table is the source of V, J and clone size, and D and trimming were worked out from the DNA. Of 150,000 to 200,000 clones listed, about nine tenths are singletons. This CDR3 spans 13 amino acids. CDR1 is LGHDT, CDR2 YNNKEL, per germline (reference sequence). V lost 0 bases and J 7 bases, leaving 10 bases between the germline ends. This clonotype was sampled from a man aged 40-55 years with acute or convalescent COVID-19. This rearrangement joins TRBV3-1 (or the pseudogene TRBV3-2) to TRBJ2-7; D remains ambiguous. Sample: peripheral blood. For the CDR3, the DNA is TGTGCCAGCAGCCAAGAACTTCTTCGTGAGCAGTACTTC. It translates to CASSQELLREQYF.